At least ten counts were recorded for the clone carrying this T cell receptor beta chain. Time point specified: longitudinal time-point 2. The data originate from a study of neurological immune-mediated disorders. One entry per CDR3 protein, called by TCRdb with MiXCR from the 5' RACE reads. Among 60,000 to 75,000 distinct CDR3 sequences, roughly 10% were seen once, and the ten largest hold about an eighth. This TCR was sampled from a man in his thirties or forties in good health. The sequencing sample was made of PBMCs.

CDR3 DNA: TGTGCCACCAGTGCTTCCGGGGCTACCGGCTACACCTTC. This gives the protein CATSASGATGYTF. This rearrangement joins TRBV24-1 to TRBJ1-2; a possible D gene is TRBD1 (5 bases). The ends were cut back, 5 bases at V and 8 bases at J, with 14 bases in the middle. This CDR3 contains 13 residues. Germline CDR1 reads KGHDR; CDR2 reads SFDVKD.